Shown below are 11 T cell receptor beta chains from a single sample sequenced in a study of regulatory T cells in long-lasting Graves disease. Specified time point: newly diagnosed GD, antithyroid drugs for less than 3 months. Generation of the TCR library employed RNA extracted from PBMCs. The TCR beta library used iRepertoire HTBI primers with Arm-PCR amplification of CDR3. TCRdb ran MiXCR on the multiplex PCR reads and lists one entry per CDR3 protein. Of more than 450,000 distinct CDR3 sequences in the sample, 9.5% to 15% were seen once. This same sample was also part of a study on T cells in Graves' hyperthyroidism and ophthalmopathy.

This specimen consisted of peripheral blood mononuclear cells (PBMCs), obtained at new diagnosis, from a patient treated with antithyroid drugs. These receptors were obtained from a woman in her twenties or thirties with Graves disease.

This clonotype showed up just a few times. V is TRBV19 and J is TRBJ2-1; TRBD1 matches 7 bases. After removal of 5 bases from V and 4 bases from J, the junction contained 8 bases not matched to a gene. Per the germline V gene, CDR1 is LNHDA and CDR2 is SQIVND (reference sequence). The CDR3 loop spans 15 amino acids. CDR3 sequence: CASSFGAGGYNEQFF. As DNA, the CDR3 is TGTGCCAGTAGTTTCGGGGCAGGGGGTTACAATGAGCAGTTCTTC.

This clonotype was observed a few times. The J gene is TRBJ2-1, the V gene TRBV2, with a tentative D call TRBD1 (6 bases). CDR1 is SNHLY and CDR2 is FYNNEI in the germline V gene. The CDR3 totals 14 residues. With 5 bases removed from V and 8 bases from J, the gap between germline ends came to 16 bases. Here the CDR3 reads CASSPRGTSDEQFF. CDR3 nucleotides: TGTGCCAGCAGTCCAAGGGGGACCTCGGATGAGCAGTTCTTC. Using reference TRBV2 and TRBJ2-1 for the parts outside the CDR3, the full variable domain is EPEVTQTPSHQVTQMGQEVILRCVPISNHLYFYWYRQILGQKVEFLVSFYNNEISEKSEIFDDQFSVERPDGSNFTLKIRSTKLEDSAMYFCASSPRGTSDEQFFGPGTRLTVL.

This clonotype came up a few times. This rearrangement joins TRBV19 to TRBJ2-6; the D gene is possibly TRBD1 (6 bases). With 4 bases removed from V and 6 bases from J, the gap between germline ends came to 13 bases. The germline V gene has CDR1 LNHDA and CDR2 SQIVND (reference sequence). This CDR3 has 15 amino acids. CDR3 DNA: TGTGCCAGTAGTACCTACAGGGTGGAGGCCAACGTCCTGACTTTC. This codes for CASSTYRVEANVLTF.

This clonotype showed up just a few times. The chain is built from TRBV6-1 and TRBJ2-7; D is ambiguous. The CDR3 length is 13 residues. Germline CDR1 reads MNHNS; CDR2 reads SASEGT. Trimming left V 6 bases short and J 0 bases short, with 9 bases between. CDR3 nucleotides: TGTGCCAGCAGCACATACAGCTCCTACGAGCAGTACTTC. Protein sequence: CASSTYSSYEQYF.

Many counts were recorded for this clonotype. The chain is built from TRBV5-1 and TRBJ2-7; D unclear. Germline CDR1 reads SGHRS; CDR2 reads YFSETQ. The V end lost 5 bases, the J end lost 3 bases, and 12 bases lay between the germline ends. CDR3 length equals 13 residues. CDR3 nucleotide sequence: TGCGCCAGCAGACCCGGCCCTGGCTACGAGCAGTACTTC. Translation gives CASRPGPGYEQYF.

This clonotype was seen repeatedly, ten times or more. V usage is TRBV2 and J usage is TRBJ2-5; unclear D gene. Germline-derived CDR1 and CDR2 are SNHLY and FYNNEI. The CDR3 spans 13 residues. The V end was cut by 4 bases, the J end by 1 base, with 7 bases between. Here the CDR3 reads CASSGASQETQYF. The CDR3 region has the DNA TGTGCCAGCAGTGGCGCAAGCCAAGAGACCCAGTACTTC.

This clonotype was detected many times. V is TRBV12-3 or TRBV12-4 and J is TRBJ2-5; maybe TRBD1 (6 bases). The CDR3 has 15 residues. Trimming removed 5 bases at V and 0 bases at J, with 13 bases between. In nucleotides, the CDR3 is TGTGCCAGCAGTCCGCGTCGGGACAACCAAGAGACCCAGTACTTC. The encoded protein is CASSPRRDNQETQYF.

The chain uses TRBV12-3 or TRBV12-4 and TRBJ2-7; 9 bases match TRBD2. CDR3 length: 15 amino acids. Trimming at V came to 1 base and at J to 7 bases, leaving 8 bases not matched to a gene. CDR3 bases: TGTGCCAGCAGTTTAGGACTAGCGGAGGGGGGGGAGCAGTACTTC. As protein: CASSLGLAEGGEQYF.

This clonotype has a count of ten or more. The rearrangement links TRBV12-3 or TRBV12-4 to TRBJ1-1; 8 nucleotides align to TRBD1. J lost 1 base, V lost 5 bases, and 12 bases had no gene match. The CDR3 consists of 17 residues. CDR3 DNA: TGTGCCAGCAGTCGGCCCTACCTTGACAGGGGGAACACTGAAGCTTTCTTT. Amino acids: CASSRPYLDRGNTEAFF.

This clonotype was picked up a small number of times. The rearrangement links TRBV27 to TRBJ1-4; no reliable D call. Germline V CDR1 and CDR2: MNHEY, SMNVEV (reference sequence). V lost 7 bases, J lost 8 bases, and 8 bases lay in between. The CDR3 has 11 amino acids. CDR3 sequence reads: CASTDYEKLFF. CDR3 bases: TGTGCCAGCACCGACTACGAAAAACTGTTTTTT.

This clonotype was counted between two and nine times. V and J are TRBV6-1 and TRBJ2-5; 10 bases map to TRBD1. The CDR3 sequence is 15 residues long. Trimming took 4 bases from V and 2 from J; bases not matched to a gene: 4. Germline-derived CDR1 and CDR2 are MNHNS and SASEGT. CDR3 nucleotide sequence: TGTGCCAGCAGTGTGGGACAGGGGATTCAAGAGACCCAGTACTTC. This codes for CASSVGQGIQETQYF.